This is a list of T cell receptor beta chains from one sample in a study of T cells in Graves' hyperthyroidism and ophthalmopathy. MiXCR, run by TCRdb on the multiplex PCR reads, gives a single entry per CDR3 protein. The sample carries about 380,000 distinct CDR3 sequences, around 20% recorded once. The sequencing sample was made of blood. These receptors all come from a man between 18 and 29 years old with Graves' ophthalmopathy. Both conserved end residues are part of each CDR3. Each record gives: J gene, clone size, V gene, D gene, CDR3 DNA, CDR3 protein. A D gene is named only where the DNA matches it firmly. Clone size is not always given. Where it is, it says once, few, many or a class for expanded clones.

TRBJ2-3,many,TRBV11-2,.,TGTGCCAGCAGCCCTCTCGAGGCGCAGTATTTT,CASSPLEAQYF
TRBJ1-5,few,TRBV28,.,TGTGCCAGCAGCACGGACAGCCCCAATCAGCCCCAGCATTTT,CASSTDSPNQPQHF
TRBJ1-2,.,TRBV10-3,.,TGTGCCATCAGTGACCAGAGCTGGGGCTACACCTTC,CAISDQSWGYTF
TRBJ2-1,.,TRBV28,.,TGTGCCAGCATCTCCCTAGGACCCCCTTACAATGAGCAGTTCTTC,CASISLGPPYNEQFF
TRBJ1-1,many,TRBV28,.,TGTGCCAGCAGTTTATTAGCCTCCGAGGGCACTGAAGCTTTCTTT,CASSLLASEGTEAFF
TRBJ1-2,many,TRBV6-6,.,TGTGCCAGCAGTTACTCGGGAGAGGGCTACTATGGCTACACCTTC,CASSYSGEGYYGYTF
TRBJ1-6,many,TRBV10-3,TRBD1,TGTGCCATCAATACGGGACAGGGGAATTCACCCCTCCACTTT,CAINTGQGNSPLHF
TRBJ1-2,many,TRBV9,.,TGTGCCAGCAGCGTAGAAGCAGGGGTCTATGGCTACACCTTC,CASSVEAGVYGYTF
TRBJ1-5,many,TRBV28,.,TGTGCCAGCAGCAAAGGGTGGGAGGGCAATCAGCCCCAGCATTTT,CASSKGWEGNQPQHF
TRBJ2-5,few,TRBV27,.,TGTGCCAGCAGTTTACTGGGGAGTAAAGGAGAGACCCAGTACTTC,CASSLLGSKGETQYF